A selection of T cell receptor beta chains follows, all from one sample in a study of blood T cell repertoires in COVID-19. TCRdb's copy holds only in-frame clones and misses some; the assay was immunoSEQ multiplex PCR. This table has approximately 250,000 clones, approximately 88% appearing once. Sequencing input: PBMCs or T cells enriched from blood (not recorded which). These receptors were taken from a woman in her 30s who had recovered from COVID-19. CDR3s leave out the opening cysteine and the closing phenylalanine or tryptophan. Fields, in order: clone size, V gene, CDR3 length, J gene, CDR3 protein. Not every row has a clone size; where given, it reads once, few, many or a size class.

-	TRBV5-5	11	TRBJ1-3	ASRLQGGHTIY
-	TRBV25-1	13	TRBJ1-3	ASSRGQAYGNTIY
-	TRBV5-8	11	TRBJ1-1	ASSLEYSTEAF
-	TRBV18	13	TRBJ2-7	ASSPLAGGPYEQY
once	TRBV6-6	12	TRBJ2-1	ASSPGLNYNEQF
-	TRBV9	12	TRBJ2-7	ASSVGSPAYEQY
-	TRBV11-2	13	TRBJ1-4	ASSPGTHNNEKLF
-	TRBV6-5	12	TRBJ1-2	ASRPQGGNYGYT
-	TRBV5-4	14	TRBJ2-2	ASSPRGGVNTGELF
-	TRBV7-2	11	TRBJ1-1	ASSFGTNTEAF
-	TRBV18	11	TRBJ2-5	ASSVTATPSQY
-	TRBV18	14	TRBJ2-2	ASSLGLAGSAGELF
-	TRBV25-1	11	TRBJ2-1	ASSDTNNLGQF
-	TRBV5-1	14	TRBJ1-1	ASSLYRDRGGTEAF
-	TRBV4-1	15	TRBJ2-5	ASSQPRSGGAVETQY
-	TRBV11-3	13	TRBJ2-7	ASSLGGGQAYEQY
-	TRBV10-3	10	TRBJ1-4	AIRDGSEKLF
-	TRBV9	11	TRBJ1-5	ASSVGAGGIQH
-	TRBV9	15	TRBJ1-2	ASSVYSQGDRGYGYT
-	TRBV28	13	TRBJ1-1	ASSFRGWMDTEAF
-	TRBV9	15	TRBJ2-3	ASSVDGRAGATDTQY
-	TRBV18	16	TRBJ1-1	ASSLESGQGTMNTEAF
once	TRBV11-2	14	TRBJ2-2	ASSISTGGRTGELF
few	TRBV28	13	TRBJ1-4	ASSPLVRGGEKLF
-	TRBV11-3	16	TRBJ1-2	ASSLSPGQGYLNYGYT
-	TRBV7-2	14	TRBJ1-1	ASSLNPGLLNTEAF
-	TRBV7-3	15	TRBJ1-6	ASSSVGGLPYNSPLH
-	TRBV7-6	13	TRBJ1-2	ASSRTQHENYGYT
once	TRBV4-1	14	TRBJ2-3	ASSPRPSGSTDTQY
-	TRBV4-1	13	TRBJ2-3	ASSLSGEGTDTQY
-	TRBV6-2/TRBV6-3	14	TRBJ2-7	ASSSALAGADYEQY
-	TRBV27	13	TRBJ2-5	ASSSFQGAGETQY
-	TRBV3-1/TRBV3-2	13	TRBJ2-1	ASSLGLAGYNEQF
-	TRBV30	10	TRBJ1-2	AWRQGNYGYT
-	TRBV7-9	11	TRBJ1-2	ASSLGLTRGYT
-	TRBV4-3	12	TRBJ2-7	ASSQDGQRSEQY
-	TRBV11-2	14	TRBJ1-2	ASSPIRAGDLYGYT
-	TRBV7-9	10	TRBJ1-1	ASRRGGTEAF
-	TRBV7-2	13	TRBJ1-2	ASSFRGRTLDGYT
-	TRBV6-6	13	TRBJ1-5	ASSFPGGSNQPQH
few	TRBV6-5	10	TRBJ1-2	ASNRGFGRYT
-	TRBV21-1	17	TRBJ2-5	ASSIRAGTRDPVLRTQY
-	TRBV19	13	TRBJ1-1	ASRGRGAENTEAF
-	TRBV4-1	12	TRBJ1-1	ASSQGQLNTEAF